The 20 T cell receptor beta chains listed next were all sequenced from one sample in a study of blood T cell repertoires in COVID-19. Produced via immunoSEQ multiplex PCR; TCRdb's table is partial and in-frame only. The table lists approximately 290,000 clones, approximately 90% of them singletons. The sample was peripheral blood. The origin of the receptors is a woman in her fifties or sixties with acute or convalescent COVID-19.

The CDR3 nucleotides are TGTGCCAGTAGCGGAACAGGTAGCAATTCACCCCTCCACTTT. It specifies CASSGTGSNSPLHF. V gene TRBV19 combines with J gene TRBJ1-6; possible D gene TRBD1, 5 bases. This CDR3 comprises 14 residues. With 6 bases removed from V and 7 bases from J, the gap between germline ends came to 13 bases. Germline V gives CDR1 LNHDA, CDR2 SQIVND (reference sequence).

The chain joins TRBV4-3 to TRBJ2-7; the match to TRBD1 covers 10 bases. This CDR3 is built from 14 residues. V lost 5 bases to trimming and J lost 6 bases; unmatched junction nucleotides: 7. In germline, CDR1 is LGHNA, CDR2 YSLEER. The CDR3 DNA reads as TGCGCCAGCAGCTTCCGACAGGGGGCCGGCGAGCAGTACTTC. It encodes CASSFRQGAGEQYF.

CDR3 coding DNA: TGTGCCAGCAACTTGGACAGGGCTAACTATGGCTACACCTTC. Translation: CASNLDRANYGYTF. V and J are TRBV28 and TRBJ1-2; 8 bases agree with TRBD1. The J segment lost 0 bases and the V segment lost 7 bases, leaving 4 bases of the junction unmatched. The CDR3 covers 14 residues. Germline assignment: CDR1 MDHEN and CDR2 SYDVKM.

V and J are TRBV5-1 and TRBJ1-5; D may be TRBD1 (5 bases). The CDR3 loop spans 13 amino acids. Per the germline V gene, CDR1 is SGHRS and CDR2 is YFSETQ. V dropped 4 bases and J dropped 7 bases, with 12 bases sitting between them. This chain's CDR3 is CASSRATGQPQHF. For the CDR3, the DNA is TGCGCCAGCAGCAGGGCTACAGGCCAGCCCCAGCATTTT.

This chain connects TRBV5-1 to TRBJ1-3; 8 nucleotides agree with TRBD1. There are 15 residues in the CDR3. Germline CDR1 SGHRS, CDR2 YFSETQ. With 4 bases clipped from V and 0 bases from J, the junction kept 3 bases outside the gene matches. The CDR3 DNA is TGCGCCAGCAGCCCGGACAGGGCCTCTGGAAACACCATATATTTT. This encodes CASSPDRASGNTIYF.

The genes are TRBV5-4 and TRBJ2-7; 7 bases fit TRBD1. The CDR3 runs 13 residues. Germline values: CDR1 SGHNT, CDR2 YYREEE (reference sequence). Unmatched junction bases numbered 7, after V lost 3 bases and J lost 7 bases. Written as DNA, the CDR3 is TGTGCCAGCAGCTCGCCTCAGGGGGATGAGCAGTACTTC. Amino acid sequence: CASSSPQGDEQYF.

The chain links TRBV4-3 to TRBJ1-1, with D perhaps TRBD1 (5 bases). Per the germline V gene, CDR1 is LGHNA and CDR2 is YSLEER. The CDR3 length is 13 residues. With 3 bases removed from V and 6 bases from J, the gap between germline ends came to 11 bases. CDR3 loop: CASSQFQGSEAFF. In nucleotides, the CDR3 is TGCGCCAGCAGCCAGTTTCAGGGCTCTGAAGCTTTCTTT.

The CDR3: CASSSGDRFYEQYF. The DNA of the CDR3 is TGTGCCAGCAGCTCGGGGGACAGGTTCTACGAGCAGTACTTC. This chain uses TRBV5-8 with TRBJ2-7; TRBD1 aligns across 8 bases. The CDR3 contains 14 residues. Germline V gene lookup returns CDR1 SGHTS and CDR2 YDEGEE. The V and J ends lost 3 bases and 3 bases, in that order; junction bases with no gene match: 5.

This rearrangement joins TRBV5-4 to TRBJ2-1, with TRBD2 matching over 8 bases. The CDR3 covers 16 residues. V shed 3 bases, J shed 4 bases, and the junction held 9 bases outside the gene matches. Germline V gives CDR1 SGHNT, CDR2 YYREEE (reference sequence). Here the CDR3 reads CASSSPGSGGYNEQFF. In DNA form, the CDR3 reads TGTGCCAGCAGCTCCCCGGGGAGCGGGGGTTACAATGAGCAGTTCTTC.

This rearrangement joins TRBV5-5 to TRBJ2-5, with D perhaps TRBD2 (5 bases). V was trimmed by 0 bases and J by 5 bases, leaving 8 bases between them. This CDR3 is 13 amino acids long. CDR1 is SGHKS and CDR2 is YYEKEE in the germline V gene (reference sequence). The CDR3 loop reads CASSLDGVETQYF. Here the CDR3 DNA reads TGTGCCAGCAGCTTGGACGGGGTGGAGACCCAGTACTTC.

The chain couples TRBV9 to TRBJ1-5, with 8 bases that match TRBD1. Germline values: CDR1 SGDLS, CDR2 YYNGEE. J was trimmed by 4 bases and V by 4 bases; bases with no gene match: 7. CDR3 length equals 15 residues. This CDR3 is CASSSDRGWNQPQHF. CDR3 nucleotides: TGTGCCAGCAGCTCAGACAGGGGTTGGAATCAGCCCCAGCATTTT.

This chain links TRBV6-5 with TRBJ2-5, with 7 bases identical to TRBD1. The CDR3 is 15 amino acids. V trimming: 5 bases; J trimming: 1 base; junction bases outside the gene matches: 7. Per germline, CDR1 MNHEY and CDR2 SVGAGI. Here the CDR3 DNA reads TGTGCCAGCAGTCCCGGACAGGCCCGCCAAGAGACCCAGTACTTC. It codes for CASSPGQARQETQYF.

This chain joins TRBV4-2 and TRBJ2-1; 10 bases are shared with TRBD2. The CDR3 has 16 residues. The V and J ends lost 0 bases and 9 bases, in that order; junction bases with no gene match: 8. Germline-derived CDR1 and CDR2 are LGHNA and YNFKEQ. The CDR3 nucleotides are TGTGCCAGCAGCCAAGAAGGGGCTAGCGGGGGTGCTGAGCAGTTCTTC. This sequence encodes CASSQEGASGGAEQFF.

This sequence joins TRBV7-2 and TRBJ2-1, with 7 positions matching TRBD2. CDR3 length: 16 residues. Germline CDR1 reads SGHTA; CDR2 reads FQGNSA. The J segment lost 5 bases and the V segment lost 0 bases, leaving 7 bases of the junction unmatched. CDR3 bases: TGTGCCAGCAGCTTAGCGCGGGCTAGCGGACACAATGAGCAGTTCTTC. Translating gives CASSLARASGHNEQFF.

The gene calls are TRBV21-1 and TRBJ2-1; the D call of TRBD2 is as the table states it, not checked on the DNA. TRBV21-1 is a pseudogene. The CDR3 is 15 amino acids. CDR3 region: CASSKARTSEGEQFF. The CDR3 DNA reads as TGTGCCAGCAGCAAAGCGCGGACTAGCGAAGGTGAGCAGTTCTTC.

The genes are TRBV19 and TRBJ1-1, with a possible D match to TRBD1 (5 bases). Trimming removed 5 bases at V and 1 base at J, with 17 bases between. The CDR3 covers 16 residues. CDR1 and CDR2 (germline): LNHDA, SQIVND (reference sequence). CDR3 DNA sequence: TGTGCCAGTAGTCCCTTAAACAGGAACCCGAACACTGAAGCTTTCTTT. It encodes CASSPLNRNPNTEAFF.

The V call is TRBV19, the J call TRBJ1-6, with 8 bases lining up with TRBD1. Per the germline V gene, CDR1 is LNHDA and CDR2 is SQIVND (reference sequence). This CDR3 comprises 14 residues. V shed 6 bases, J shed 7 bases, and the junction held 5 bases outside the gene matches. The CDR3, as DNA: TGTGCCAGTAGAACGGGACAGGAGAATTCACCCCTCCACTTT. It is translated as CASRTGQENSPLHF.

V usage is TRBV27 and J usage is TRBJ1-1; 8 positions agree with TRBD1. The length of the CDR3 is 14 residues. Looked up from germline, CDR1 is MNHEY and CDR2 is SMNVEV (reference sequence). With 6 bases clipped from V and 6 bases from J, the junction kept 9 bases outside the gene matches. This CDR3 is CASRQGQGGPEAFF. DNA for the CDR3: TGTGCCAGCAGACAAGGACAGGGTGGTCCTGAAGCTTTCTTT.

J is TRBJ1-3 and V is TRBV6-1; D not certain. The CDR3 is 14 amino acids. Germline V gene lookup returns CDR1 MNHNS and CDR2 SASEGT. V lost 3 bases and J 0 bases, leaving 6 bases between the germline ends. CDR3 in amino acids: CASSENSSGNTIYF. CDR3 coding DNA: TGTGCCAGCAGTGAGAACAGCTCTGGAAACACCATATATTTT.

The chain joins TRBV7-6 to TRBJ2-2, with a weak D call TRBD2 (5 bases). The germline V and J ends were trimmed by 6 bases and 1 base, with 12 bases remaining between them. Per the germline V gene, CDR1 is SGHVS and CDR2 is FNYEAQ. The CDR3 totals 15 residues. Written as DNA, the CDR3 is TGTGCCAGCAGTAAGGACTGGGAGAACACCGGGGAGCTGTTTTTT. It yields the protein CASSKDWENTGELFF.